This entry lists 29 T cell receptor beta chains sequenced from one sample in a study of blood T cell repertoires in COVID-19. Data came from immunoSEQ multiplex PCR; TCRdb stores just in-frame clones and leaves some out. The repertoire holds more than 65,000 clones, with around 79% as singletons. Sequencing was carried out using peripheral blood. Source of these receptors: a man between 60 and 70 years old with acute or convalescent COVID-19.

V and J are TRBV7-6 and TRBJ1-2; weak D call: TRBD1 (5 bases). The germline CDR1 and CDR2 sequences are SGHVS and FNYEAQ. The CDR3 has 15 amino acids. Trimming pared 1 base from V and 8 bases from J, leaving 17 bases between. CDR3 protein: CASSLEAQGIRGYTF. CDR3 nucleotides: TGTGCCAGCAGCTTAGAGGCTCAGGGAATAAGGGGCTACACCTTC.

The V gene is TRBV18, the J gene TRBJ2-7; D ambiguous. Germline CDR1 and CDR2: KGHSH and LQKENI. This CDR3 is built from 15 residues. Trimming pared 6 bases from V and 6 bases from J, leaving 21 bases between. CDR3 sequence (DNA): TGTGCCAGCTCGCCCCCGATGACGGAGAGCTCCGAGCAGTACTTC. It translates to CASSPPMTESSEQYF.

V gene TRBV4-3 combines with J gene TRBJ1-3, with no clear D. The CDR3 runs to 15 residues. Per germline, CDR1 LGHNA and CDR2 YSLEER. V was trimmed by 1 base and J by 4 bases, leaving 11 bases between them. The CDR3 region is CASSQAQVGGNTIYF. For the CDR3, the DNA is TGCGCCAGCAGCCAAGCGCAGGTTGGCGGAAACACCATATATTTT.

This clone was counted once. This chain uses TRBV3-1 (or the pseudogene TRBV3-2) with TRBJ1-1; no firm D call. V lost 5 bases and J 4 bases, leaving 17 bases between the germline ends. Per the germline V gene, CDR1 is LGHDT and CDR2 is YNNKEL (reference sequence). The CDR3 is made up of 15 amino acids. CDR3: CASSSAWGVGTEAFF. Here the CDR3 DNA reads TGTGCCAGCAGCTCAGCGTGGGGAGTGGGCACTGAAGCTTTCTTT.

This clone came up once. The V gene is TRBV7-3, the J gene TRBJ1-5; D is unclear. CDR3 length: 17 residues. V lost 1 base to trimming and J lost 1 base, with 14 bases between them. Germline lookup yields CDR1 SGHTA and CDR2 FQGTGA. The CDR3 protein is CASSLMLRASSNQPQHF. CDR3 DNA: TGTGCCAGCAGCTTAATGTTGAGGGCGTCGAGCAATCAGCCCCAGCATTTT.

This chain connects TRBV3-1 (or the pseudogene TRBV3-2) to TRBJ1-1, with 8 bases lining up with TRBD1. The CDR3 contains 15 residues. Germline-derived CDR1 and CDR2 are LGHDT and YNNKEL (reference sequence). Trimming at V came to 3 bases and at J to 10 bases, leaving 13 bases not matched to a gene. DNA for the CDR3: TGTGCCAGCAGCCACCCAACGGACAGGGTCCCTAGAGCTTTCTTT. Protein product: CASSHPTDRVPRAFF.

A few counts support this clone. In DNA, the CDR3 is TGCGCCAGCAGCCAAGATTCGGGACAGGGGGGCACTGAAGCTTTCTTT. Amino acids: CASSQDSGQGGTEAFF. The chain uses TRBV4-3 and TRBJ1-1; 11 bases match TRBD1. Germline loops: CDR1 LGHNA, CDR2 YSLEER. This CDR3 has 16 amino acids. V shed 0 bases and J 4 bases; nucleotides not matched to a gene: 4.

The CDR3 is CASSAGSAGYGYTF. The CDR3 coding sequence is TGCGCCAGCAGTGCCGGGAGCGCTGGCTATGGCTACACCTTC. The rearrangement links TRBV10-2 to TRBJ1-2, with D unresolved. Between the trimmed V and J ends, which lost 4 bases and 4 bases, there was a span of 13 bases. Germline CDR1 WSHSY, CDR2 SAAADI. The CDR3 is made up of 14 amino acids.

This clone was detected only once. The J gene is TRBJ2-7, the V gene TRBV4-1; D is undetermined. The germline CDR1 and CDR2 sequences are MGHRA and YSYEKL. This CDR3 spans 16 amino acids. Trimming took 0 bases from V and 1 from J, leaving 13 bases between them. CDR3 protein: CASSQDRSARSYEQYF. CDR3 sequence (DNA): TGCGCCAGCAGCCAAGACCGAAGTGCTAGGTCCTACGAGCAGTACTTC.

Regarding this clone: Other DNA variants within this sample encode the same CDR3. The chain couples TRBV9 to TRBJ2-2; tentative D call: TRBD2 (5 bases). Trimming stripped 2 bases from V and 0 bases from J, with 8 bases between. This CDR3 contains 15 residues. In germline, CDR1 is SGDLS, CDR2 YYNGEE. CDR3 protein: CASSVGESNTGELFF. The CDR3 DNA follows: TGTGCCAGCAGCGTCGGGGAATCGAACACCGGGGAGCTGTTTTTT.

The chain employs TRBV30 and TRBJ1-6; 8 nucleotides match TRBD1. Germline loops: CDR1 GTSNPN, CDR2 SVGIG (reference sequence). Trimming took 1 base from V and 10 from J; bases not matched to a gene: 6. The CDR3 totals 14 residues. CDR3 DNA: TGTGCCTGGAGTGCACAGGGGGGCCGGTCACCCCTCCACTTT. Translated, it gives CAWSAQGGRSPLHF.

This clone came up once. The chain employs TRBV6-6 and TRBJ1-1, with 7 bases fitting TRBD1. J gave up 1 base and V 0 bases, and 2 bases lay outside the gene matches. Germline loops: CDR1 MNHNY, CDR2 SVGAGI (reference sequence). The CDR3 spans 15 residues. CDR3 sequence: CASSYSRGPNTEAFF. The CDR3 DNA sequence: TGTGCCAGCAGTTACTCAAGGGGGCCGAACACTGAAGCTTTCTTT.

This sequence joins TRBV24-1 and TRBJ2-3, with 8 nucleotides matching TRBD2. The CDR3 is 16 amino acids. The trim removed 1 base at V and 2 bases at J, leaving 4 bases unmatched. Germline V gives CDR1 KGHDR, CDR2 SFDVKD. The CDR3 region is CATSDFGAGDTDTQYF. CDR3 sequence (DNA): TGTGCCACCAGTGATTTCGGAGCGGGGGACACAGATACGCAGTATTTT.

The rearrangement joins TRBV7-9 to TRBJ1-2, with TRBD1 as a possible D gene (5 bases). The CDR3 is made up of 14 amino acids. Trimming left V 5 bases short and J 7 bases short, with 17 bases between. Germline V gene data show CDR1 as SEHNR and CDR2 as FQNEAQ (reference sequence). This CDR3 is CASSPRGGGSGYTF. The CDR3 DNA sequence: TGTGCCAGCAGCCCAAGGGGAGGCGGTTCTGGCTACACCTTC.

This clone appeared a single time. The chain joins TRBV2 to TRBJ2-7, with 12 bases aligning to TRBD2. Germline V CDR1 and CDR2: SNHLY, FYNNEI. The V gene end was trimmed by 7 bases and the J gene end by 2 bases; junction bases not matched to a gene: 3. CDR3 length equals 14 residues. CDR3 amino acids: CASKTSGGAYEQYF. In DNA, the CDR3 is TGTGCCAGCAAGACTAGCGGGGGTGCCTACGAGCAGTACTTC.

V usage is TRBV7-9 and J usage is TRBJ1-1; the D gene is possibly TRBD1 (5 bases). The CDR3 runs to 12 residues. V gave up 3 bases and J gave up 5 bases, with 7 bases separating them. The germline V gene encodes CDR1 SEHNR and CDR2 FQNEAQ (reference sequence). CDR3 sequence (DNA): TGTGCCAGCAGCTTCAGGGCGACTGAAGCTTTCTTT. This codes for CASSFRATEAFF.

V usage is TRBV4-1 and J usage is TRBJ1-3; 7 bases agree with TRBD1. Germline V CDR1 and CDR2: MGHRA, YSYEKL. Germline trimming cut 6 bases from V and 0 bases from J; bases unmatched to any gene: 8. The CDR3 is made up of 16 amino acids. CDR3 protein: CASREGQTNSGNTIYF. CDR3 bases: TGCGCCAGCAGAGAGGGACAGACGAACTCTGGAAACACCATATATTTT.

This clone was seen at least ten times. CDR3 sequence reads: CASRDRVTEAFF. DNA of the CDR3: TGTGCCAGCAGGGACAGGGTAACCGAAGCTTTCTTT. The rearrangement links TRBV6-5 to TRBJ1-1; 8 positions agree with TRBD1. Looked up from germline, CDR1 is MNHEY and CDR2 is SVGAGI. Losses at the gene ends were 6 bases for V and 8 bases for J; bases not matched to a gene: 5. The length of the CDR3 is 12 residues.

V and J are TRBV21-1 and TRBJ1-5; the table's D call, TRBD1, was not checked against the DNA. TRBV21-1 is designated a pseudogene. This CDR3 has 14 amino acids. The CDR3, as DNA: TGTGCCAGCAGTGACAGGGTGGGCAATCAGCCCCAGCATTTT. It codes for CASSDRVGNQPQHF.

J is TRBJ1-1 and V is TRBV5-1; TRBD1 matches 9 bases. Trimming removed 1 base from V and 3 bases from J; junction bases left unmatched: 4. The CDR3 runs to 15 residues. Per germline, CDR1 SGHRS and CDR2 YFSETQ. The CDR3 sequence: CASSLQDRGHTEAFF. In nucleotides, the CDR3 is TGCGCCAGCAGCTTGCAGGACAGGGGTCACACTGAAGCTTTCTTT.

The CDR3 loop reads CASRGMGRIYGYTF. The CDR3 DNA sequence: TGTGCCAGCAGGGGTATGGGCAGGATTTATGGCTACACCTTC. This chain uses TRBV6-5 with TRBJ1-2, with D unclear. Trimming took off 6 bases at V and 5 bases at J, with 16 bases between the two ends. The CDR3 totals 14 residues. Per the germline V gene, CDR1 is MNHEY and CDR2 is SVGAGI.

V and J are TRBV15 and TRBJ1-4, with D possibly TRBD1 on 5 matching bases. Per germline, CDR1 LNHNV and CDR2 YYDKDF (reference sequence). The germline V and J ends were trimmed by 3 bases and 5 bases, with 10 bases remaining between them. The CDR3 covers 14 residues. CDR3 in amino acids: CATSSSGSNEKLFF. For the CDR3, the DNA is TGTGCCACCAGCAGTTCAGGGTCGAATGAAAAACTGTTTTTT. The variable domain in full, with the rest retrieved from reference TRBV15 and TRBJ1-4, is DAMVIQNPRYQVTQFGKPVTLSCSQTLNHNVMYWYQQKSSQAPKLLFHYYDKDFNNEADTPDNFQSRRPNTSFCFLDIRSPGLGDTAMYLCATSSSGSNEKLFFGSGTQLSVL.

The V and J genes are TRBV7-9 and TRBJ1-5, with 11 bases that match TRBD1. Trimming at V came to 5 bases and at J to 4 bases, leaving 13 bases not matched to a gene. Germline loops: CDR1 SEHNR, CDR2 FQNEAQ (reference sequence). CDR3 length: 18 residues. The CDR3 loop reads CASSKGSGQGAKNQPQHF. CDR3 DNA: TGTGCCAGCAGCAAGGGGAGTGGACAGGGGGCGAAAAATCAGCCCCAGCATTTT.

The chain carries TRBV6-5 and TRBJ1-5; perhaps TRBD1 as D (5 bases). The CDR3 is 14 residues long. In germline, CDR1 is MNHEY, CDR2 SVGAGI. Deletions cut 10 bases from V and 9 bases from J, with 22 bases between. Here the CDR3 reads CATGDTGGKGPQHF. The CDR3 DNA reads TGTGCCACCGGAGACACGGGGGGTAAGGGGCCCCAGCATTTT.

The chain is built from TRBV5-6 and TRBJ1-4; possibly TRBD1 for D (5 bases). There are 15 residues in the CDR3. CDR1 is SGHDT and CDR2 is YYEEEE in the germline V gene. The germline V and J ends were trimmed by 0 bases and 3 bases, with 9 bases remaining between them. Written as DNA, the CDR3 is TGTGCCAGCAGCTTGGCTGGGGCGTCTAATGAAAAACTGTTTTTT. Protein sequence: CASSLAGASNEKLFF.

The chain employs TRBV10-3 and TRBJ2-1; possibly TRBD2 for D (5 bases). CDR3 length: 14 residues. Trimming removed 2 bases from V and 1 base from J, with 6 bases in between. Germline V gene sequence: CDR1 ENHRY, CDR2 SYGVKD. The DNA of the CDR3 is TGTGCCATCAGTGAGGAGCGGTCCTACAATGAGCAGTTCTTC. Its protein is CAISEERSYNEQFF.

The chain links TRBV6-6 to TRBJ1-2; 11 nucleotides agree with TRBD1. The germline V gene has CDR1 MNHNY and CDR2 SVGAGI (reference sequence). With V trimmed by 6 bases and J by 0 bases, 6 bases remained unmatched. The CDR3 runs 16 residues. Written as DNA, the CDR3 is TGTGCCAGCAGCAAAGGACAGGGGGCCCCTAACTATGGCTACACCTTC. It specifies CASSKGQGAPNYGYTF.

The chain employs TRBV4-1 and TRBJ2-3, with TRBD1 matching over 10 bases. This CDR3 spans 16 amino acids. The V gene end was trimmed by 3 bases and the J gene end by 0 bases; junction bases not matched to a gene: 3. Germline V CDR1 and CDR2: MGHRA, YSYEKL. For the CDR3, the DNA is TGCGCCAGCAGCCAGGCGGGACAGGGGAGCACAGATACGCAGTATTTT. It encodes CASSQAGQGSTDTQYF.

The chain is built from TRBV9 and TRBJ2-1; a weak D match, TRBD1 (6 bases). V was shortened by 0 bases and J by 2 bases, with 9 bases between the two germline ends. The germline V gene encodes CDR1 SGDLS and CDR2 YYNGEE. CDR3 length: 15 residues. CDR3 nucleotides: TGTGCCAGCAGCGTAGGTGGGGGCCCCTACAATGAGCAGTTCTTC. The encoded protein is CASSVGGGPYNEQFF.